This record looks at one T cell receptor (beta chain) sequence and its context. This entry is derived from a study of blood T cell repertoires in COVID-19. Original analysis: Reference gene primers were amplified, and this amplification served to estimate nucleated cell counts. The table came from immunoSEQ multiplex PCR; TCRdb's copy has only in-frame clones and leaves some out. The V and J calls and clone size come from that table; D and trimming were worked out from the DNA. The sample records over 200,000 clones, 85% to 90% being singletons. The CDR3 covers 19 residues. From germline, CDR1 is MDHEN and CDR2 SYDVKM. V was clipped by 5 bases and J by 4 bases; unmatched bases: 22.

This rearrangement joins TRBV28 to TRBJ1-2, with 7 bases identical to TRBD1. This receptor was obtained from a man younger than 30 who had recovered from COVID-19. What was sequenced was PBMCs or T cells enriched from blood (not recorded which). This chain's CDR3 is CASSPPRRLTGSVSYGYTF. The CDR3 coding sequence is TGTGCCAGCAGTCCCCCAAGGCGGCTGACAGGGTCAGTCTCCTATGGCTACACCTTC.